The present T cell receptor beta chain was sequenced within a study of blood T cell repertoires in COVID-19. Trimming removed 7 bases from V and 4 bases from J, with 16 bases in between. The CDR3 loop spans 14 amino acids. In germline, CDR1 is MNHEY, CDR2 SVGEGT. How the authors handled the data: Reference gene primer amplification in the assay estimated nucleated cell counts. Assay used: immunoSEQ multiplex PCR; TCRdb lists only in-frame clones, some missing. V, J and clone size are those of that table, while D and trimming were read from the DNA. In the table there are 200,000 to 250,000 clones, about 88% of which are singletons.

Sequences were obtained from PBMCs or T cells enriched from blood (not recorded which). The clonotype originates from a woman aged 25 to 39 who had recovered from COVID-19. The V and J genes are TRBV6-2 or TRBV6-3 and TRBJ1-2, with D maybe TRBD1 (6 bases). This chain's CDR3 is CASTPLKQGYGYTF. The CDR3 DNA is TGTGCCAGCACCCCTCTTAAACAGGGCTATGGCTACACCTTC.